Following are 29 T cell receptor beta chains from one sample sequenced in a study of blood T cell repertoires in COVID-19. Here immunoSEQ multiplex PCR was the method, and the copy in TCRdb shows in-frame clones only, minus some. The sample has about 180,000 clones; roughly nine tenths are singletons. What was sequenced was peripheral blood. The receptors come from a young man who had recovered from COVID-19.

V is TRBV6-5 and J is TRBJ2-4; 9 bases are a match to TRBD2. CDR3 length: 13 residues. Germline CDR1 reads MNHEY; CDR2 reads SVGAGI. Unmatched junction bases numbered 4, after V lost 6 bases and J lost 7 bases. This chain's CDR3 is CASRPGLANIQYF. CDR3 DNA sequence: TGTGCCAGCAGACCCGGACTAGCGAACATTCAGTACTTC.

CDR3 loop: CASSIAGTTTLYEQYF. For the CDR3, the DNA is TGTGCCAGTAGTATAGCTGGCACAACTACCCTCTACGAGCAGTACTTC. This sequence joins TRBV19 and TRBJ2-7; no firm D call. This CDR3 contains 16 residues. Trimming removed 1 base from V and 3 bases from J, with 16 bases in between. Per germline, CDR1 LNHDA and CDR2 SQIVND (reference sequence).

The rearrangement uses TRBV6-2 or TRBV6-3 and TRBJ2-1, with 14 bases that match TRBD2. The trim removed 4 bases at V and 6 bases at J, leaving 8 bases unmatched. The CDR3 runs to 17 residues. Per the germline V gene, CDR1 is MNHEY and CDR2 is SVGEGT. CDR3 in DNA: TGTGCCAGCAGTTTATTAGGGACTAGCGGGAGTCTCAATGAGCAGTTCTTC. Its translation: CASSLLGTSGSLNEQFF.

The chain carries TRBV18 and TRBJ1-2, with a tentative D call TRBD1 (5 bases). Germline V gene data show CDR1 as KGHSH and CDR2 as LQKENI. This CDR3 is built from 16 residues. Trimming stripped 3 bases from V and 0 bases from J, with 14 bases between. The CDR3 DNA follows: TGTGCCAGCTCACCCGGAGGGGCGAGTACTAACTATGGCTACACCTTC. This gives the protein CASSPGGASTNYGYTF. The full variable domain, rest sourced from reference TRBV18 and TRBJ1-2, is NAGVMQNPRHLVRRRGQEARLRCSPMKGHSHVYWYRQLPEEGLKFMVYLQKENIIDESGMPKERFSAEFPKEGPSILRIQQVVRGDSAAYFCASSPGGASTNYGYTFGSGTRLTVV.

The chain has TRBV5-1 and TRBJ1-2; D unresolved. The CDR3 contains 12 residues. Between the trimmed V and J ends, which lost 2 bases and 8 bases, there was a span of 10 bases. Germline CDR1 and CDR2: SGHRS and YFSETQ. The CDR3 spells CASSLGSGGYTF. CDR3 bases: TGCGCCAGCAGCTTAGGGAGCGGGGGCTACACCTTC.

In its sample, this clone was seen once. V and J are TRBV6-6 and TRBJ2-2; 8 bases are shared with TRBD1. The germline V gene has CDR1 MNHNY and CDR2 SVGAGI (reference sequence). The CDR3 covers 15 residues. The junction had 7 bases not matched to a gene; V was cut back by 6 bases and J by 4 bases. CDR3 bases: TGTGCCAGCAGGAGTCAGGGGGCGATCACCGGGGAGCTGTTTTTT. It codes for CASRSQGAITGELFF.

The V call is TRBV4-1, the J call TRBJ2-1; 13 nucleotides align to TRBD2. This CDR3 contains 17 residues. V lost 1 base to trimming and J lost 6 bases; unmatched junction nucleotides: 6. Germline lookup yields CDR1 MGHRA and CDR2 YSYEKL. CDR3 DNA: TGCGCCAGCAGCCAAGGACCACTAGCGGGAGGGGGCAATGAGCAGTTCTTC. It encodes CASSQGPLAGGGNEQFF.

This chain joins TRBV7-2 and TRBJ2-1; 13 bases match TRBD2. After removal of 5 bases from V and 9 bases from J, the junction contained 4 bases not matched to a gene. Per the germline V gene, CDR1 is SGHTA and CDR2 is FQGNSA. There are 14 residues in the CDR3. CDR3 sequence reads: CASSETSGRTEQFF. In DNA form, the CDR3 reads TGTGCCAGCAGCGAGACTAGCGGGAGGACTGAGCAGTTCTTC.

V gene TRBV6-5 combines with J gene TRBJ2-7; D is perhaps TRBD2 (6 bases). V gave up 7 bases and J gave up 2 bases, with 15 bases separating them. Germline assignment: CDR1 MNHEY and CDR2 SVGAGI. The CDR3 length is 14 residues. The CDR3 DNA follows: TGTGCCAGCACTAAGGGGACTCACCCCTACGAGCAGTACTTC. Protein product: CASTKGTHPYEQYF.

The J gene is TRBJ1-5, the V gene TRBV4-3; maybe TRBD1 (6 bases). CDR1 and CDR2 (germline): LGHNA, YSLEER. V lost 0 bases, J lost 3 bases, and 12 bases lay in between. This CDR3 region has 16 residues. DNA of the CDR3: TGCGCCAGCAGCCAAGATGTCGGGGGGCACAATCAGCCCCAGCATTTT. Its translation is CASSQDVGGHNQPQHF.

The CDR3 loop reads CASSKAGPGEGKGTEAFF. Here the CDR3 DNA reads TGTGCCAGCAGCAAAGCGGGGCCAGGGGAGGGGAAGGGCACTGAAGCTTTCTTT. This chain joins TRBV21-1 and TRBJ1-1. TRBV21-1 is noted as a pseudogene. The length of the CDR3 is 18 residues.

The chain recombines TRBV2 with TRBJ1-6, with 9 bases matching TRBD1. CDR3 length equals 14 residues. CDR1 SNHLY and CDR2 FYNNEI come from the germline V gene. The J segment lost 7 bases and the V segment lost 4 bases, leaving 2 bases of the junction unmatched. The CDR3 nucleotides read TGTGCCAGCAGTGCGACAGGGGGGAATTCACCCCTCCACTTT. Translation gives CASSATGGNSPLHF.

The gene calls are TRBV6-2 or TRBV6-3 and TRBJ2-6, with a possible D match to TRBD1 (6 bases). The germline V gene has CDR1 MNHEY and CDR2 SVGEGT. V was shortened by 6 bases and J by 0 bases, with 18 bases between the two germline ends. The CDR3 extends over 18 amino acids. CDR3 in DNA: TGTGCCAGCAGCCCCTCGGCAAGGGGGAACTCTGGGGCCAACGTCCTGACTTTC. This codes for CASSPSARGNSGANVLTF.

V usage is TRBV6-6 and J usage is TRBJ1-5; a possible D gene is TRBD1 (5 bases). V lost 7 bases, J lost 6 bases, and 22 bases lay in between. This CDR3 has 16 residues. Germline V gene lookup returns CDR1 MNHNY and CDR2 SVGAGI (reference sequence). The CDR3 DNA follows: TGTGCCAGCACCTACGTGGGGGGGGTAGTAAGTCAGCCCCAGCATTTT. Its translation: CASTYVGGVVSQPQHF.

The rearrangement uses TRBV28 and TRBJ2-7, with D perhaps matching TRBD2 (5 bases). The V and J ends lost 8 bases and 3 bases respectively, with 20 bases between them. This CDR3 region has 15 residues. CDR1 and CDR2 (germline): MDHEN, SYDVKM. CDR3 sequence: CASLRGGPWGYEQYF. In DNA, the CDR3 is TGTGCCAGCCTCCGAGGCGGGCCATGGGGCTACGAGCAGTACTTC.

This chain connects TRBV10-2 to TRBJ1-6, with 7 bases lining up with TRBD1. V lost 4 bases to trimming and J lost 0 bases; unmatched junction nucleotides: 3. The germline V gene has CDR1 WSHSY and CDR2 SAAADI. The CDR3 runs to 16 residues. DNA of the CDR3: TGCGCCAGCAGTGGAGGGACAGTCTCCTATAATTCACCCCTCCACTTT. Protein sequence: CASSGGTVSYNSPLHF.

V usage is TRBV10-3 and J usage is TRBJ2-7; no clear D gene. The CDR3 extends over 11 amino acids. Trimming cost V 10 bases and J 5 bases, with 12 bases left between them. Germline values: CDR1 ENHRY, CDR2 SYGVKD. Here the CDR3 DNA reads TGTGCCACCACCCAGAACCACGAGCAGTACTTC. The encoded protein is CATTQNHEQYF.

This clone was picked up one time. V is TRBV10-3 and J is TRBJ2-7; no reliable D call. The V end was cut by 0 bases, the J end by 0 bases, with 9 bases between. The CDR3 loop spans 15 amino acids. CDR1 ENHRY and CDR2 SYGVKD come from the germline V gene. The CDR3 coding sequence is TGTGCCATCAGTGAGTCTGGCAGTGACTCCTACGAGCAGTACTTC. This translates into CAISESGSDSYEQYF.

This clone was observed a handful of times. The CDR3 protein is CASSYHTTYNEQFF. The CDR3 nucleotides are TGTGCCAGCAGTTACCACACAACCTACAATGAGCAGTTCTTC. This chain uses TRBV6-6 with TRBJ2-1, with no clear D. V lost 2 bases, J lost 2 bases, and 7 bases lay in between. CDR1 MNHNY and CDR2 SVGAGI come from the germline V gene (reference sequence). The CDR3 runs to 14 residues.

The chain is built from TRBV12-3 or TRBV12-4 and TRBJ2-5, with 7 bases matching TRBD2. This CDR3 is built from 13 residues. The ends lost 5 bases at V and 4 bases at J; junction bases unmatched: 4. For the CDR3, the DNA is TGTGCCAGCAGTCTCTCGGGGGGAGAGACCCAGTACTTC. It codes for CASSLSGGETQYF.

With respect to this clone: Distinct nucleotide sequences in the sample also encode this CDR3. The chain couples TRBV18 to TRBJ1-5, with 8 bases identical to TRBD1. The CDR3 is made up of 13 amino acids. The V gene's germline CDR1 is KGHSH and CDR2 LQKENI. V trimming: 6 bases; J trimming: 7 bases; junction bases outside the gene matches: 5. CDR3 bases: TGTGCCAGCTCGCCGGACAGGGACCAGCCCCAGCATTTT. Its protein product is CASSPDRDQPQHF.

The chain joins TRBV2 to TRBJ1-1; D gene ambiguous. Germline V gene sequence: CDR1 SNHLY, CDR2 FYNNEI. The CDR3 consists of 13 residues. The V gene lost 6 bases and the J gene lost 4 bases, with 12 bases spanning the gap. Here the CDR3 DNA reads TGTGCCAGCAGAGCCTCCGTAGCCACTGAAGCTTTCTTT. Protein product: CASRASVATEAFF.

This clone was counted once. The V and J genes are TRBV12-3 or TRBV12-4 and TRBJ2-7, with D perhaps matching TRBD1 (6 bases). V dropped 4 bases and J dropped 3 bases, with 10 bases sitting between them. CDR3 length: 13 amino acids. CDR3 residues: CASSSQGFYEQYF. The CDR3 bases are TGTGCCAGCAGTTCACAGGGATTCTACGAGCAGTACTTC.

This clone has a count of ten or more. The CDR3 spells CASSQAPFSDRGQWYGYTF. DNA for the CDR3: TGTGCCAGCAGCCAAGCCCCCTTTTCAGACAGGGGGCAGTGGTATGGCTACACCTTC. The V and J genes are TRBV3-1 (or the pseudogene TRBV3-2) and TRBJ1-2; 10 nucleotides line up with TRBD1. V was clipped by 1 base and J by 5 bases; unmatched bases: 16. The germline V gene encodes CDR1 LGHDT and CDR2 YNNKEL (reference sequence). This CDR3 has 19 amino acids.

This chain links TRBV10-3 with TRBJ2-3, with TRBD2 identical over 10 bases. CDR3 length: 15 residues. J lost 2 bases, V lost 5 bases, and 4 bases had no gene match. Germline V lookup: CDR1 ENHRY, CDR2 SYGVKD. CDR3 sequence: CAISSSGGPTDTQYF. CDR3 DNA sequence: TGTGCCATCAGTTCTAGCGGGGGACCCACAGATACGCAGTATTTT.

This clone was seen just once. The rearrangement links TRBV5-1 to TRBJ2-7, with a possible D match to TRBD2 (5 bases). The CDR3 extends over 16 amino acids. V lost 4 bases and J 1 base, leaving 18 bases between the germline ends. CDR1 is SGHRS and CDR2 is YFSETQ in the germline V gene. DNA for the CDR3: TGCGCCAGCAGCCCCCTCGGCGGGCGTAGGTCCTACGAGCAGTACTTC. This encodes CASSPLGGRRSYEQYF. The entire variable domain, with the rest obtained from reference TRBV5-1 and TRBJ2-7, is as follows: KAGVTQTPRYLIKTRGQQVTLSCSPISGHRSVSWYQQTPGQGLQFLFEYFSETQRNKGNFPGRFSGRQFSNSRSEMNVSTLELGDSALYLCASSPLGGRRSYEQYFGPGTRLTVT.

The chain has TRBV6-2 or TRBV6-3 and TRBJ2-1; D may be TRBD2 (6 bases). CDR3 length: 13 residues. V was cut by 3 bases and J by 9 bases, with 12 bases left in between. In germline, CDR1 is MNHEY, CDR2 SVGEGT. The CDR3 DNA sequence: TGTGCCAGCAGTTATGGGGGGATTCGTGAGCAGTTCTTC. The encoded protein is CASSYGGIREQFF.

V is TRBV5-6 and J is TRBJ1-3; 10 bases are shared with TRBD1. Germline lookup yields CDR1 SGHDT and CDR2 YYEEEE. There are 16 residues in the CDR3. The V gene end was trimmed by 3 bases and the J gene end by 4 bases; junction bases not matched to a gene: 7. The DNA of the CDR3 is TGTGCCAGCAGCTCTTATACGGACAGGGGGGGAAACACCATATATTTT. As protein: CASSSYTDRGGNTIYF.

The CDR3 here is CASSREGSFSFF. The CDR3 DNA follows: TGCGCCAGCAGCCGGGAGGGGTCCTTTTCGTTCTTC. The chain joins TRBV5-1 to TRBJ2-1, with TRBD2 identical over 8 bases. The junction had 9 bases not matched to a gene; V was cut back by 4 bases and J by 15 bases. The CDR3 runs 12 residues. Germline V lookup: CDR1 SGHRS, CDR2 YFSETQ.